This T cell receptor beta chain was identified in a study of T cell responses to AZD1222 COVID-19 vaccine. On the study more broadly: Pooled samples include second doses given at about 4 or 12 weeks.

The CDR3 has 14 amino acids. Trimming pared 3 bases from V and 0 bases from J, leaving 6 bases between. Germline V gene lookup returns CDR1 LGHNT and CDR2 FRNRAP. Sequencing was performed with immunoSEQ multiplex PCR; in TCRdb, only in-frame clones are kept and a portion is missing. The sample has fewer than 150,000 clones, just over 85% seen once. This TCR derives from an adult in good health. Sequencing was performed on peripheral blood, taken on day 0 of AZD1222 vaccination. The V and J genes are TRBV12-5 and TRBJ1-3; D uncertain. This CDR3 reads CASGLGHSGNTIYF. In DNA form, the CDR3 reads TGTGCTAGTGGTTTAGGGCACTCTGGAAACACCATATATTTT.